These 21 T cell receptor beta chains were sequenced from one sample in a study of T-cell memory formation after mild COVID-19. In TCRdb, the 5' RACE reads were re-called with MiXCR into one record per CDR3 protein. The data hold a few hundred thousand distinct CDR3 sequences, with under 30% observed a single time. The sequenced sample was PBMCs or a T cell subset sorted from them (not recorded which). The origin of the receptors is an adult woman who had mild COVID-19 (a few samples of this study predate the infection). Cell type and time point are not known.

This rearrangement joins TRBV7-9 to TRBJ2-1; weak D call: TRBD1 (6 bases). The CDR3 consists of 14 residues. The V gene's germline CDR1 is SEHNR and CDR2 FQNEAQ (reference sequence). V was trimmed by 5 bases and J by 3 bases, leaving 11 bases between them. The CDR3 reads CASSHRDNYNEQFF. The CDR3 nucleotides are TGTGCCAGCAGCCACCGGGACAACTACAATGAGCAGTTCTTC.

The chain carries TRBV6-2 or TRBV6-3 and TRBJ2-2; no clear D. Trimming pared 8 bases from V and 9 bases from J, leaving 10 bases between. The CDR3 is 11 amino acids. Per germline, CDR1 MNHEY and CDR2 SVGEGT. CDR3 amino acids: CASRTEWELFF. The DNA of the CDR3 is TGTGCCAGCCGAACTGAGTGGGAGCTGTTTTTT.

The CDR3 here is CSVAEVGTSYTF. CDR3 coding DNA: TGCAGCGTTGCGGAGGTGGGGACAAGTTACACCTTC. The chain uses TRBV29-1 and TRBJ1-2; possible D gene TRBD1, 6 bases. Per germline, CDR1 SQVTM and CDR2 ANQGSEA. V was shortened by 4 bases and J by 11 bases, with 17 bases between the two germline ends. The CDR3 loop spans 12 amino acids.

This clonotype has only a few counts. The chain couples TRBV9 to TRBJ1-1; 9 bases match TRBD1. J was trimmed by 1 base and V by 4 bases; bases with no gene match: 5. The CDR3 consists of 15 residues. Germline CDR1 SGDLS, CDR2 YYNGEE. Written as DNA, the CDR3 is TGTGCCAGCAGCACGGGGACAGGGCCGAACACTGAAGCTTTCTTT. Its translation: CASSTGTGPNTEAFF.

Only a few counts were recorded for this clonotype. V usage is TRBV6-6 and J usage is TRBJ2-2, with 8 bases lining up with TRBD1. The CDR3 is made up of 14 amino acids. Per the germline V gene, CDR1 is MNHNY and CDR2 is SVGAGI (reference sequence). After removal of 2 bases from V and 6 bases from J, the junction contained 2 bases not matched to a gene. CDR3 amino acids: CASSYETGAGELFF. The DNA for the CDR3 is TGTGCCAGCAGTTACGAGACAGGGGCCGGGGAGCTGTTTTTT.

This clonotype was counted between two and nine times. CDR3 DNA: TGTGCCAGCTCACCTCTTCCTCGGGTGAGGCAGTTCTTC. Protein: CASSPLPRVRQFF. The chain employs TRBV18 and TRBJ2-1, with D uncertain. Germline lookup yields CDR1 KGHSH and CDR2 LQKENI. CDR3 size: 13 residues. With 3 bases removed from V and 12 bases from J, the gap between germline ends came to 15 bases. The variable domain in full, with the rest retrieved from reference TRBV18 and TRBJ2-1, is NAGVMQNPRHLVRRRGQEARLRCSPMKGHSHVYWYRQLPEEGLKFMVYLQKENIIDESGMPKERFSAEFPKEGPSILRIQQVVRGDSAAYFCASSPLPRVRQFFGPGTRLTVL.

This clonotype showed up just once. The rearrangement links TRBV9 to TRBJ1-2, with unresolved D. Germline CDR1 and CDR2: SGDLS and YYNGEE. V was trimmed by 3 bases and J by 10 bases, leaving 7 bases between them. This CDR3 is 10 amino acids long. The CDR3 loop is CASSGAVYTF. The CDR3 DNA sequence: TGTGCCAGCAGCGGAGCGGTCTACACCTTC.

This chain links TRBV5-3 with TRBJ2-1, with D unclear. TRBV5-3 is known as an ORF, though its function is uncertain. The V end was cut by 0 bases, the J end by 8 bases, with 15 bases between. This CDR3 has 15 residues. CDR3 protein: CARSLAAPIRDEQFF. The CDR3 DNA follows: TGTGCCAGAAGCTTGGCGGCACCGATTAGGGATGAGCAGTTCTTC.

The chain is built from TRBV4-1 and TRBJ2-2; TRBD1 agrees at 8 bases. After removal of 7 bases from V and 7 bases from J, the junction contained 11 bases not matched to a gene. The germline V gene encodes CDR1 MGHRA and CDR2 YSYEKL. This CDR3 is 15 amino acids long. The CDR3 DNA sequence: TGCGCCAGCACGCGACAGGGGTGGAGGAGCGGGGAGCTGTTTTTT. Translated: CASTRQGWRSGELFF.

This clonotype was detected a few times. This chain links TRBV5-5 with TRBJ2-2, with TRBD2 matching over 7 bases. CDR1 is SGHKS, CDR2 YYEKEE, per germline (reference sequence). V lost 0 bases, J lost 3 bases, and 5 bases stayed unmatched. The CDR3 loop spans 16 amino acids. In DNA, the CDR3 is TGTGCCAGCAGCTTGGGGGAGGGTCTTGACACCGGGGAGCTGTTTTTT. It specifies CASSLGEGLDTGELFF.

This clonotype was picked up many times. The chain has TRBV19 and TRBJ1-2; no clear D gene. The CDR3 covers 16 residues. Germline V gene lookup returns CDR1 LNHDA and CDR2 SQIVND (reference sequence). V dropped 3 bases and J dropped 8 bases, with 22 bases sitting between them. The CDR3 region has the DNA TGTGCCAGTAGTATCCGTCAAGGATCCGATACGTCCGGCTACACCTTC. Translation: CASSIRQGSDTSGYTF.

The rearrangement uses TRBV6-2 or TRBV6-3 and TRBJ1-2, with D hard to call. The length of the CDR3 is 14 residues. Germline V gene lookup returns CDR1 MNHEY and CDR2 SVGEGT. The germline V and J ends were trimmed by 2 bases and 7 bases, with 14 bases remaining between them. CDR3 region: CASSYGSRLGGYTF. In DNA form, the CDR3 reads TGTGCCAGCAGTTACGGGTCCAGGCTGGGTGGCTACACCTTC.

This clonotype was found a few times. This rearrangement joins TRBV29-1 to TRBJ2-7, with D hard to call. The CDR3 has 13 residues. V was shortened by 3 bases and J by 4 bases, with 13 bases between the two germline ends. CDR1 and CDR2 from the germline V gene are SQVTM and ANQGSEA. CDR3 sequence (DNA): TGCAGCGTTGAGGTAGGGTGGGGATACGAGCAGTACTTC. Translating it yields CSVEVGWGYEQYF.

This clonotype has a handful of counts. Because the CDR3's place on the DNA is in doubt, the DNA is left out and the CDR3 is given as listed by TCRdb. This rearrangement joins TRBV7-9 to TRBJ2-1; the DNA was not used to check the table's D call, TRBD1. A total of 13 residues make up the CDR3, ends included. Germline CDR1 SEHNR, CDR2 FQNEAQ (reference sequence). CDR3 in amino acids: CASSFGQGDGQFF.

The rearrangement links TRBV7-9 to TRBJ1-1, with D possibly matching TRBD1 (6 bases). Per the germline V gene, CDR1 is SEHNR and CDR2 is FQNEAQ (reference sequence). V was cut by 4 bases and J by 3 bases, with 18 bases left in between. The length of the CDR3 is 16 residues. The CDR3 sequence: CASSWSRGSAYTEAFF. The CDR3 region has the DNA TGTGCCAGCAGCTGGAGCAGGGGTTCGGCGTACACTGAAGCTTTCTTT.

Here the CDR3 DNA reads TGCGCCAGCAGCTTGGCTCTAGCGGGAGGAATGGATACGCAGTATTTT. Amino acids: CASSLALAGGMDTQYF. The chain carries TRBV5-1 and TRBJ2-3; TRBD2 matches 11 bases. The germline gives CDR1 SGHRS, CDR2 YFSETQ. This CDR3 contains 16 residues. The V segment lost 0 bases and the J segment 6 bases; nucleotides outside the gene matches: 6.

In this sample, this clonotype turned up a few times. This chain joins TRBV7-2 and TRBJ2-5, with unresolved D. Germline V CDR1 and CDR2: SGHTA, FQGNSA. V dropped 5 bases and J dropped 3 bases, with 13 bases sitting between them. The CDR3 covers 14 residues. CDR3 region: CASSIPFREETQYF. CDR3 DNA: TGTGCCAGCAGCATCCCCTTCCGGGAAGAGACCCAGTACTTC.

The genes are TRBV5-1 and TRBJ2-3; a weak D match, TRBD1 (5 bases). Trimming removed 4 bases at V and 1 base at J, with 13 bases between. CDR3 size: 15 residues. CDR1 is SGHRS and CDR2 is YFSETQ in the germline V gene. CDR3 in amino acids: CASSPGVGRTDTQYF. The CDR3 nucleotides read TGCGCCAGCAGCCCCGGAGTGGGGCGCACAGATACGCAGTATTTT.

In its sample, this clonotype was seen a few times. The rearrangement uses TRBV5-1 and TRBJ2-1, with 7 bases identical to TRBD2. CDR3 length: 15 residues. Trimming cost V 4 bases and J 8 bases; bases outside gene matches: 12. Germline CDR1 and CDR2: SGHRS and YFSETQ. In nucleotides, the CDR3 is TGCGCCAGCAGCCCAAGCGGGGCGGGAGCGGATGAGCAGTTCTTC. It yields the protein CASSPSGAGADEQFF.

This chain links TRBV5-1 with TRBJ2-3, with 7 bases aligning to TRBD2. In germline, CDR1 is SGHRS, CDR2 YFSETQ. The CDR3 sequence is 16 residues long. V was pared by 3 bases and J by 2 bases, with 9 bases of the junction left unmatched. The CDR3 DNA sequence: TGCGCCAGCAGCTGGACTAGGGGATCGGACACAGATACGCAGTATTTT. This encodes CASSWTRGSDTDTQYF.

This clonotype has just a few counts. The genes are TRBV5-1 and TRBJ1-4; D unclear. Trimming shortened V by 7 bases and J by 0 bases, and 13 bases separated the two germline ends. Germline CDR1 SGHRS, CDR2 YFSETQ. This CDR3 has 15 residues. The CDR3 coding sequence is TGCGCCAGCGTTCGAGGCGACTCAACTAATGAAAAACTGTTTTTT. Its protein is CASVRGDSTNEKLFF.